Each of the 26 T cell receptor beta chains below was sequenced from the same sample in a study of breast tumors, draining lymph nodes, adjacent tissues. Samples came from axillary lymph nodes draining the breast cancer. Via MiXCR, TCRdb re-called the multiplex PCR reads, giving one row per CDR3 protein. The data show about 220,000 distinct CDR3 sequences, under 40% seen once. The sequenced material came from axillary lymph node tissue. The receptors originated from a female donor with breast cancer. Some clones in this sample may be carry-over from other donors' samples.

The rearrangement links TRBV7-2 to TRBJ1-1; D possibly corresponds to TRBD1 (5 bases). Germline V gene lookup returns CDR1 SGHTA and CDR2 FQGNSA. The V end lost 5 bases, the J end lost 5 bases, and 15 bases lay between the germline ends. This CDR3 is built from 14 residues. DNA for the CDR3: TGTGCCAGCAGCCCAGACCCGGGGGGAACTGAAGCTTTCTTT. Its translation: CASSPDPGGTEAFF.

This clonotype has a count of ten or more. The chain uses TRBV7-6 and TRBJ2-7; 10 bases line up with TRBD2. Per germline, CDR1 SGHVS and CDR2 FNYEAQ. This CDR3 spans 16 amino acids. V was clipped by 0 bases and J by 0 bases; unmatched bases: 2. CDR3: CASSLAASGSSYEQYF. CDR3 in DNA: TGTGCCAGCAGCTTAGCGGCTAGCGGGAGCTCCTACGAGCAGTACTTC.

This sequence joins TRBV20-1 and TRBJ2-2; possible D gene TRBD1, 6 bases. The CDR3 totals 14 residues. Per the germline V gene, CDR1 is DFQATT and CDR2 is SNEGSKA (reference sequence). The ends were cut back, 0 bases at V and 7 bases at J, with 12 bases in the middle. The CDR3, as DNA: TGCAGTGCTAGAGAGGGGGCAGGGATCGGGGAGCTGTTTTTT. Translating gives CSAREGAGIGELFF.

The chain combines TRBV4-1 with TRBJ1-5; no reliable D call. CDR3 length: 14 amino acids. Trimming removed 1 base from V and 11 bases from J, with 15 bases in between. Germline-derived CDR1 and CDR2 are MGHRA and YSYEKL. CDR3 amino acids: CASSQVAGVETQHF. The CDR3 DNA reads as TGCGCCAGCAGCCAAGTCGCGGGAGTAGAGACCCAGCATTTT.

There are many counts of this clonotype. V gene TRBV7-2 combines with J gene TRBJ2-2, with 12 bases lining up with TRBD2. The junction had 5 bases not matched to a gene; V was cut back by 5 bases and J by 4 bases. The CDR3 length is 16 residues. Germline loops: CDR1 SGHTA, CDR2 FQGNSA. CDR3 in DNA: TGTGCCAGCAGCATCGGACTAGCGGGATTCACCGGGGAGCTGTTTTTT. Its translation: CASSIGLAGFTGELFF.

For this clonotype: A much larger clone lies one base from this, so it may be a read error. The chain has TRBV20-1 and TRBJ1-3; D may be TRBD1 (6 bases). Looked up from germline, CDR1 is DFQATT and CDR2 is SNEGSKA (reference sequence). CDR3 length: 14 amino acids. CDR3 amino acids: CSAELGVGGTTIYF. The CDR3 coding sequence is TGCAGTGCCGAACTGGGGGTAGGGGGAACCACCATATATTTT.

A remark on this clonotype: Sequence at one end of the junction differs from germline and may be a read error. The chain recombines TRBV7-2 with TRBJ1-4, with 7 nucleotides matching TRBD1. CDR3 length: 15 amino acids. Germline CDR1 SGHTA, CDR2 FQGNSA. CDR3 loop: CASSLDGQVNEKLSF. The CDR3 DNA sequence: TGTGCCAGCAGCTTGGACGGACAGGTTAATGAAAAACTGTCTTTT. The variable domain in full, completed from reference TRBV7-2 and TRBJ1-4, reads GAGVSQSPSNKVTEKGKDVELRCDPISGHTALYWYRQSLGQGLEFLIYFQGNSAPDKSGLPSDRFSAERTGGSVSTLTIQRTQQEDSAVYLCASSLDGQVNEKLSFGSGTQLSVL.

This chain links TRBV6-5 with TRBJ2-7; D uncertain. Germline V gene lookup returns CDR1 MNHEY and CDR2 SVGAGI. This CDR3 has 11 residues. V lost 6 bases, J lost 4 bases, and 7 bases lay in between. CDR3 amino acids: CASRYAYEQYF. In nucleotides, the CDR3 is TGTGCCAGCAGATACGCGTACGAGCAGTACTTC.

This clonotype was observed many times. This chain links TRBV4-1 with TRBJ1-4; D might be TRBD1 (5 bases). Per germline, CDR1 MGHRA and CDR2 YSYEKL. Trimming took 6 bases from V and 5 from J, leaving 16 bases between them. The CDR3 contains 15 residues. Written as DNA, the CDR3 is TGCGCCAGCAGGTCTGCGGGACGCTCGAATGAAAAACTGTTTTTT. Its translation is CASRSAGRSNEKLFF.

V is TRBV20-1 and J is TRBJ2-3; tentative D call: TRBD1 (6 bases). The CDR3 contains 13 residues. Germline-derived CDR1 and CDR2 are DFQATT and SNEGSKA (reference sequence). V shed 6 bases and J shed 5 bases, with 15 bases lying between them. The CDR3 loop reads CSAPGVGGDTQYF. The CDR3 DNA reads as TGCAGTGCCCCAGGGGTAGGAGGAGATACGCAGTATTTT.

A note on this clonotype: At one of its ends the junction is not consistent with the germline gene, which may arise from a read error. The rearrangement uses TRBV7-2 and TRBJ1-2; TRBD1 agrees at 9 bases. Looked up from germline, CDR1 is SGHTA and CDR2 is FQGNSA. There are 15 residues in the CDR3. CDR3 amino acids: CASSLVGTGHYGYPF. CDR3 coding DNA: TGTGCCAGCAGCTTAGTCGGGACAGGGCACTATGGCTACCCCTTC.

This clonotype was picked up many times. This chain uses TRBV6-5 with TRBJ2-3; no clear D. CDR1 and CDR2 (germline): MNHEY, SVGAGI. V was trimmed by 1 base and J by 3 bases, leaving 5 bases between them. This CDR3 is 13 amino acids long. The CDR3 DNA sequence: TGTGCCAGCAGTTACTACGGGACAGATACGCAGTATTTT. It yields the protein CASSYYGTDTQYF.

V and J are TRBV2 and TRBJ1-5; 7 nucleotides line up with TRBD1. Per germline, CDR1 SNHLY and CDR2 FYNNEI. The CDR3 extends over 16 amino acids. V lost 4 bases to trimming and J lost 3 bases; unmatched junction nucleotides: 9. Here the CDR3 reads CASSARDGQVNQPQHF. CDR3 coding DNA: TGTGCCAGCAGTGCTAGAGACGGACAGGTCAATCAGCCCCAGCATTTT.

This clonotype was seen at least ten times. The J gene is TRBJ1-4, the V gene TRBV20-1; no firm D call. The CDR3 runs to 15 residues. Germline CDR1 reads DFQATT; CDR2 reads SNEGSKA (reference sequence). Trimming took off 0 bases at V and 4 bases at J, with 12 bases between the two ends. The CDR3 is CSARDSAVLNEKLFF. The DNA of the CDR3 is TGCAGTGCTAGAGATTCGGCAGTCCTTAATGAAAAACTGTTTTTT.

V gene TRBV11-2 combines with J gene TRBJ2-7, with 7 bases that match TRBD2. Germline V lookup: CDR1 SGHAT, CDR2 FQNNGV. The CDR3 consists of 15 residues. Germline trimming cut 6 bases from V and 0 bases from J; bases unmatched to any gene: 8. CDR3 amino acids: CASRPSGDGSYEQYF. The CDR3 bases are TGTGCCAGCAGACCAAGCGGGGATGGCTCCTACGAGCAGTACTTC.

The chain combines TRBV12-3 or TRBV12-4 with TRBJ1-5, with 7 bases matching TRBD1. This CDR3 comprises 17 residues. V was clipped by 3 bases and J by 1 base; unmatched bases: 9. In DNA, the CDR3 is TGTGCCAGCAGTTTGTCAGTGACAGGGAACAGCAATCAGCCCCAGCATTTT. It translates to CASSLSVTGNSNQPQHF.

The chain employs TRBV28 and TRBJ1-5, with a tentative D call TRBD1 (6 bases). CDR3 size: 15 residues. V was trimmed by 1 base and J by 6 bases, leaving 13 bases between them. Germline CDR1 reads MDHEN; CDR2 reads SYDVKM. The CDR3: CASSLSLTGRQPQHF. As DNA, the CDR3 is TGTGCCAGCAGTTTATCGTTAACAGGGCGTCAGCCCCAGCATTTT.

The table lists this clonotype with many counts. V gene TRBV6-6 combines with J gene TRBJ1-3; a weak D match, TRBD1 (5 bases). V gave up 7 bases and J gave up 8 bases, with 18 bases separating them. This CDR3 contains 14 residues. Germline V CDR1 and CDR2: MNHNY, SVGAGI (reference sequence). The CDR3 region is CASTHHDRVDTIYF. CDR3 bases: TGTGCCAGCACCCACCATGACAGAGTGGACACCATATATTTT.

A word on this clonotype: It is unclear where the CDR3 begins or ends on the DNA, so no DNA is shown, and the CDR3 is as TCRdb lists it. The chain couples TRBV19 to TRBJ1-3. Germline CDR1 LNHDA, CDR2 SQIVND (reference sequence). The CDR3 comprises 24 residues, both ends counted. The CDR3: CASSTAGSITEQFFGPVGGNTIYF.

In this sample, this clonotype turned up a few times. The chain employs TRBV20-1 and TRBJ2-3; 9 bases match TRBD2. The CDR3 spans 15 residues. The V and J ends lost 0 bases and 11 bases, in that order; junction bases with no gene match: 12. CDR1 is DFQATT, CDR2 SNEGSKA, per germline (reference sequence). CDR3 sequence: CSAREGSGGFNEQYF. Here the CDR3 DNA reads TGCAGTGCTAGAGAGGGGAGCGGGGGGTTCAATGAGCAGTATTTT.

This clonotype was detected only a few times. The gene calls are TRBV6-1 and TRBJ2-3; 11 bases are a match to TRBD2. Germline loops: CDR1 MNHNS, CDR2 SASEGT. After removal of 6 bases from V and 2 bases from J, the junction contained 7 bases not matched to a gene. There are 16 residues in the CDR3. The CDR3 loop reads CASSVTSGGFTDTQYF. The DNA for the CDR3 is TGTGCCAGCAGCGTTACTAGCGGGGGCTTCACAGATACGCAGTATTTT.

The table lists this clonotype with many counts. The J gene is TRBJ2-1, the V gene TRBV11-2, with D possibly matching TRBD2 (6 bases). Trimming took 3 bases from V and 10 from J, leaving 19 bases between them. CDR3 size: 15 residues. Germline V gene lookup returns CDR1 SGHAT and CDR2 FQNNGV. CDR3 residues: CASSFERVSRPEQFF. CDR3 sequence (DNA): TGTGCCAGCAGCTTTGAGCGGGTTTCAAGGCCCGAGCAGTTCTTC.

This clonotype was found many times. The rearrangement uses TRBV11-2 and TRBJ1-6; D perhaps matches TRBD1 (5 bases). V was shortened by 1 base and J by 8 bases, with 12 bases between the two germline ends. This CDR3 comprises 15 residues. The germline V gene has CDR1 SGHAT and CDR2 FQNNGV. DNA of the CDR3: TGTGCCAGCAGCTTAGTTCTTGGGGACGATTCACCCCTCCACTTT. Its translation is CASSLVLGDDSPLHF.

This clonotype was observed many times. The J gene is TRBJ1-4, the V gene TRBV3-1; perhaps TRBD1 as D (5 bases). Germline CDR1 reads LGHDT; CDR2 reads YNNKEL (reference sequence). The CDR3 is 13 residues long. Trimming cost V 6 bases and J 4 bases, with 9 bases left between them. Here the CDR3 DNA reads TGTGCCAGCAGGGGGCTGTATAATGAAAAACTGTTTTTT. Its translation: CASRGLYNEKLFF.

Notes on this clonotype: No DNA is shown, since the ends of the CDR3 on it are uncertain; the CDR3 is the one TCRdb lists. V and J are TRBV7-2 and TRBJ1-6; the listed D gene, TRBD1, was not tested against the DNA. Termini included, the CDR3 measures 21 amino acids. The germline V gene encodes CDR1 SGHTA and CDR2 FQGNSA. The CDR3 reads CASSFYICSAAREGSNSPLHF.

The chain employs TRBV2 and TRBJ2-7, with unresolved D. Germline CDR1 and CDR2: SNHLY and FYNNEI. The CDR3 is 12 amino acids. In DNA, the CDR3 is TGTGCTAGATACAGCTCTTCTTACGAGCAGTACTTC. Residues: CARYSSSYEQYF.